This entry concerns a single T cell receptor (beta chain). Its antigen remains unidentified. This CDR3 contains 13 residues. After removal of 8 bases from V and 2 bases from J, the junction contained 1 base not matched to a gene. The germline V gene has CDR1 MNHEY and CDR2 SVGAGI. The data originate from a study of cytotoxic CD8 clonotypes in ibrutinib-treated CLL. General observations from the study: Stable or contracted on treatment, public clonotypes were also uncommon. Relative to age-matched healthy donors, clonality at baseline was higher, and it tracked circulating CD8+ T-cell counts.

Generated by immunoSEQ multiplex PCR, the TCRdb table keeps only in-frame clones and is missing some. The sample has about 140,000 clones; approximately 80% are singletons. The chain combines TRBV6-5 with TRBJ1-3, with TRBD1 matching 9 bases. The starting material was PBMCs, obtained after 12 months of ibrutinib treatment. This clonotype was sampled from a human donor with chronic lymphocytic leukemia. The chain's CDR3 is CASGTGPGNTIYF. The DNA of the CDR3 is TGTGCCAGCGGGACAGGGCCTGGAAACACCATATATTTT.